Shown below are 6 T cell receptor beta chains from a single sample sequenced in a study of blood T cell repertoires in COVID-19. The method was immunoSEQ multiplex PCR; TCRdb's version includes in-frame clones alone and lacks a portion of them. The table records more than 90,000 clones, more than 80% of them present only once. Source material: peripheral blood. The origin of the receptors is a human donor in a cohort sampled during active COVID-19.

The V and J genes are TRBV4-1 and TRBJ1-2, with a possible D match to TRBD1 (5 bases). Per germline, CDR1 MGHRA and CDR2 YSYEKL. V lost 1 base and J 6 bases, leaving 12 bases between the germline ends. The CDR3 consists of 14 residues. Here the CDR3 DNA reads TGCGCCAGCAGCCAAGTAAGCAGGGTTGATGGCTACACCTTC. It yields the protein CASSQVSRVDGYTF.

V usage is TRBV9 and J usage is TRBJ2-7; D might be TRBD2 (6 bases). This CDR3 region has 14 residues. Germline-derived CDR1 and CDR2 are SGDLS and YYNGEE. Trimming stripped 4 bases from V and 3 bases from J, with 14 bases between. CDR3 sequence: CASSYTGLSYEQYF. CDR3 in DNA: TGTGCCAGCAGCTATACGGGACTCAGCTACGAGCAGTACTTC. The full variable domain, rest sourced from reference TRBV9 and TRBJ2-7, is DSGVTQTPKHLITATGQRVTLRCSPRSGDLSVYWYQQSLDQGLQFLIQYYNGEERAKGNILERFSAQQFPDLHSELNLSSLELGDSALYFCASSYTGLSYEQYFGPGTRLTVT.

CDR3 sequence: CASSLGRGREKLFF. DNA for the CDR3: TGCGCCAGCAGCTTGGGCAGGGGGAGAGAAAAACTGTTTTTT. The chain uses TRBV5-1 and TRBJ1-4, with 7 positions matching TRBD1. The germline V gene has CDR1 SGHRS and CDR2 YFSETQ. V dropped 0 bases and J dropped 8; count of bases not matched to a gene: 4. The CDR3 covers 14 residues. The full variable domain, in which reference TRBV5-1 and TRBJ1-4 provide the parts outside the CDR3, is KAGVTQTPRYLIKTRGQQVTLSCSPISGHRSVSWYQQTPGQGLQFLFEYFSETQRNKGNFPGRFSGRQFSNSRSEMNVSTLELGDSALYLCASSLGRGREKLFFGSGTQLSVL.

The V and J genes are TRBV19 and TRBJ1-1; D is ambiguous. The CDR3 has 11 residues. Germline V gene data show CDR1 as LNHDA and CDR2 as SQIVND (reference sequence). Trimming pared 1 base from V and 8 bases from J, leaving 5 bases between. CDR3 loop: CASSIGSEAFF. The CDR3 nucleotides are TGTGCCAGTAGTATAGGGAGCGAAGCTTTCTTT.

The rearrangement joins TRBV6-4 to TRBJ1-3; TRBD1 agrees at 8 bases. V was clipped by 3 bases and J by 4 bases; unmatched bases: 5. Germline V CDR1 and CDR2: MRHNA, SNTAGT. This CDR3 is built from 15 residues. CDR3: CASSEDRGHGNTIYF. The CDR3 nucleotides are TGTGCCAGCAGTGAAGACAGGGGACACGGAAACACCATATATTTT.

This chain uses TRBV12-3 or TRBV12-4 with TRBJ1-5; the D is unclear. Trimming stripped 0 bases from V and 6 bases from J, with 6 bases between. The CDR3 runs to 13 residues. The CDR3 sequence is CASSLARGQPQHF. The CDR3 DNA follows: TGTGCCAGCAGTTTAGCGCGAGGTCAGCCCCAGCATTTT.